This TCR beta chain was sequenced during a study of molecular identifiers for immune sequencing clone quantification. Regarding the study as a whole: Sizes of clones that are highly expanded could be underestimated (if identical TCR molecules share a barcode).

About this clonotype: The antigen remains unidentified. With a much larger clone just one base away, this may be a read error.

The naive CD8 libraries originated from between 20,000 and 1,000,000 sorted cells and drew on 10%, 30% or 50% RNA. Sorting recovered naive CD8 T cells on a CD8+CD4-CCR7+CD45RA+ profile. A single record per CDR3 protein comes from TCRdb applying MiXCR to the PCR reads. The sample includes 490,000 or so distinct CDR3 sequences, around a fifth seen only once; the top ten take about 0.8%. Germline V gene lookup returns CDR1 SGHDT and CDR2 YYEEEE. The CDR3 is made up of 18 amino acids. This sequence joins TRBV5-6 and TRBJ1-5; TRBD1 matches 10 bases. The source is a human donor in good health. Some libraries in this study had Jurkat cell RNA spiked in. The material sequenced was naive CD8+ T cells from blood, with Jurkat cell RNA spiked in. The sample's subset: FACS-sorted CD8+CD4-CCR7+CD45RA+ naive T cells. CDR3 in DNA: TGTGTCAGCAGTTTCCGGGACAGGGGTTTTGGGAGCAATCAGCCCCAGCATTTT. This encodes CVSSFRDRGFGSNQPQHF.